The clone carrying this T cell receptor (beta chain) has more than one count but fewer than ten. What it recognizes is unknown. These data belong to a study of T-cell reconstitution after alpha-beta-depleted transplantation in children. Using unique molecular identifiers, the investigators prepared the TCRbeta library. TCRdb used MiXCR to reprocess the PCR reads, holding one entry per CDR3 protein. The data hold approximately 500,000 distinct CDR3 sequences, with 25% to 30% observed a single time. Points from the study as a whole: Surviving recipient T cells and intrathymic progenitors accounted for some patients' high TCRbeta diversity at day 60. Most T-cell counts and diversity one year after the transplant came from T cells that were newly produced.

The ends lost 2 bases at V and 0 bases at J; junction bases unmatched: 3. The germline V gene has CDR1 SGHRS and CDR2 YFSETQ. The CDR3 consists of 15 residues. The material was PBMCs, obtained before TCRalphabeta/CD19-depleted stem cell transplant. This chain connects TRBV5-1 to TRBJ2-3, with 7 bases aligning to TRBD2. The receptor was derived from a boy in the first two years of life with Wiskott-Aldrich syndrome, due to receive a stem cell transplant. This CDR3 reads CASSLDGRSTDTQYF. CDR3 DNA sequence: TGCGCCAGCAGCTTAGACGGGAGGAGCACAGATACGCAGTATTTT.